A single sample gave rise to the 30 T cell receptor beta chains below, sequenced in a study of shared clonotypes between healthy human individuals. The assay was immunoSEQ multiplex PCR, and TCRdb's table has in-frame clones only and misses some. The data show a few million clones, under 97% seen once. Sequencing was performed on naive CD4+ T cells sorted from blood. Noted subset: CD45RA+ positively selected. The receptors derive from a man aged 18-30 years in good health.

Only one count was recorded for this clone. The chain is built from TRBV12-5 and TRBJ2-7, with a possible D match to TRBD2 (6 bases). Germline values: CDR1 LGHNT, CDR2 FRNRAP. The CDR3 runs to 16 residues. V was trimmed by 6 bases and J by 3 bases, leaving 21 bases between them. CDR3 protein: CASGGTRRTTLYEQYF. CDR3 sequence (DNA): TGTGCTAGTGGGGGTACCCGACGGACTACCCTCTACGAGCAGTACTTC.

V usage is TRBV5-4 and J usage is TRBJ2-5; maybe TRBD1 (6 bases). Germline assignment: CDR1 SGHNT and CDR2 YYREEE (reference sequence). The V and J ends lost 4 bases and 1 base respectively, with 11 bases between them. CDR3 length equals 14 residues. DNA for the CDR3: TGTGCCAGCAGCGAAAACAGGGCCCAAGAGACCCAGTACTTC. It specifies CASSENRAQETQYF.

In its sample, this clone was seen a few times. Other DNA variants within this sample encode the same CDR3. J is TRBJ2-7 and V is TRBV6-1; D unresolved. This CDR3 comprises 12 residues. Trimming cost V 1 base and J 3 bases, with 4 bases left between them. Germline loops: CDR1 MNHNS, CDR2 SASEGT. CDR3 DNA: TGTGCCAGCAGTGAAGTGGGCTACGAGCAGTACTTC. This sequence encodes CASSEVGYEQYF.

This chain uses TRBV11-2 with TRBJ1-5; tentatively, D is TRBD1 (5 bases). Germline V gives CDR1 SGHAT, CDR2 FQNNGV. V was cut by 5 bases and J by 4 bases, with 12 bases left in between. This CDR3 has 14 amino acids. In nucleotides, the CDR3 is TGTGCCAGCAGCGGGGGGGGACCAAATCAGCCCCAGCATTTT. It is translated as CASSGGGPNQPQHF. Full variable domain (missing parts from reference TRBV11-2 and TRBJ1-5): EAGVAQSPRYKIIEKRQSVAFWCNPISGHATLYWYQQILGQGPKLLIQFQNNGVVDDSQLPKDRFSAERLKGVDSTLKIQPAKLEDSAVYLCASSGGGPNQPQHFGDGTRLSIL.

CDR3 bases: TGTGCCAGCAGCCAAGCTCAGGCGTTCTCCTACAATGAGCAGTTCTTC. It codes for CASSQAQAFSYNEQFF. The chain joins TRBV14 to TRBJ2-1; D is undetermined. CDR1 is SGHDN, CDR2 FVKESK, per germline. The V gene lost 1 base and the J gene lost 0 bases, with 10 bases spanning the gap. The CDR3 is 16 residues long.

Comment on this clone: The sample has other DNA sequences that encode this CDR3 too. For the CDR3, the DNA is TGTGCCTGGAGTGTTGCGGGGGCCTACGAGCAGTACTTC. Its protein product is CAWSVAGAYEQYF. This chain joins TRBV30 and TRBJ2-7, with 7 bases aligning to TRBD2. The CDR3 is 13 residues long. Germline values: CDR1 GTSNPN, CDR2 SVGIG (reference sequence). With 0 bases clipped from V and 2 bases from J, the junction kept 1 base outside the gene matches.

The chain couples TRBV15 to TRBJ2-3; possibly TRBD2 for D (6 bases). Germline CDR1 is LNHNV and CDR2 is YYDKDF (reference sequence). Trimming took off 0 bases at V and 0 bases at J, with 13 bases between the two ends. The CDR3 sequence is 17 residues long. For the CDR3, the DNA is TGTGCCACCAGCAGAGATGTGGCAGGGACTAGCACAGATACGCAGTATTTT. Translated, it gives CATSRDVAGTSTDTQYF.

V and J are TRBV5-1 and TRBJ1-4; 10 nucleotides line up with TRBD1. V shed 3 bases and J 6 bases; nucleotides not matched to a gene: 5. CDR3 length: 15 residues. Germline values: CDR1 SGHRS, CDR2 YFSETQ. The CDR3: CASSWTGTGDEKLFF. CDR3 DNA sequence: TGCGCCAGCAGCTGGACTGGGACAGGGGATGAAAAACTGTTTTTT.

Here the CDR3 reads CASRRQSGYNTGELFF. CDR3 coding DNA: TGCGCCAGCAGACGCCAATCCGGGTACAACACCGGGGAGCTGTTTTTT. The genes are TRBV4-1 and TRBJ2-2, with no clear D. The V and J ends lost 6 bases and 2 bases respectively, with 16 bases between them. CDR1 and CDR2 from the germline V gene are MGHRA and YSYEKL. The CDR3 consists of 16 residues.

V usage is TRBV7-9 and J usage is TRBJ1-1; TRBD1 is a possible D gene (6 bases). Trimming shortened V by 5 bases and J by 4 bases, and 26 bases separated the two germline ends. CDR3 size: 18 residues. Germline loops: CDR1 SEHNR, CDR2 FQNEAQ (reference sequence). CDR3 DNA sequence: TGTGCCAGCAGCACCCTGGAGTCTCCAACAGGGTGGGCCACTGAAGCTTTCTTT. Protein sequence: CASSTLESPTGWATEAFF.

The chain uses TRBV18 and TRBJ2-5, with TRBD1 identical over 12 bases. The germline V gene encodes CDR1 KGHSH and CDR2 LQKENI. CDR3 length: 16 amino acids. V gave up 2 bases and J gave up 4 bases; unmatched junction bases: 5. CDR3 DNA: TGTGCCAGCTCACCAGGGGACAGGGGGCTCGGAGAGACCCAGTACTTC. Residues: CASSPGDRGLGETQYF.

The chain uses TRBV7-6 and TRBJ1-6, with 7 bases aligning to TRBD1. The germline gives CDR1 SGHVS, CDR2 FNYEAQ. The trim removed 4 bases at V and 9 bases at J, leaving 9 bases unmatched. The CDR3 extends over 15 amino acids. CDR3 sequence reads: CASSSRTGVASPLHF. The CDR3 DNA is TGTGCCAGCAGCTCCCGGACAGGCGTAGCTTCACCCCTCCACTTT. Supplemented by reference TRBV7-6 and TRBJ1-6, the full variable domain reads GAGVSQSPRYKVTKRGQDVALRCDPISGHVSLYWYRQALGQGPEFLTYFNYEAQQDKSGLPNDRFSAERPEGSISTLTIQRTEQRDSAMYRCASSSRTGVASPLHFGNGTRLTVT.

V usage is TRBV19 and J usage is TRBJ2-6; tentative D call: TRBD1 (6 bases). V was cut by 5 bases and J by 0 bases, with 14 bases left in between. The CDR3 sequence is 17 residues long. Per the germline V gene, CDR1 is LNHDA and CDR2 is SQIVND (reference sequence). CDR3 protein: CASSPQQGDSGANVLTF. CDR3 in DNA: TGTGCCAGTAGTCCCCAACAGGGCGACTCTGGGGCCAACGTCCTGACTTTC. The full variable domain, completed using reference TRBV19 and TRBJ2-6, is DGGITQSPKYLFRKEGQNVTLSCEQNLNHDAMYWYRQDPGQGLRLIYYSQIVNDFQKGDIAEGYSVSREKKESFPLTVTSAQKNPTAFYLCASSPQQGDSGANVLTFGAGSRLTVL.

This chain links TRBV10-3 with TRBJ2-7; 7 positions agree with TRBD1. The germline gives CDR1 ENHRY, CDR2 SYGVKD. The CDR3 runs 14 residues. V was pared by 0 bases and J by 6 bases, with 5 bases of the junction left unmatched. DNA of the CDR3: TGTGCCATCAGTGAGTCTACACAGGGGCGCGAGCAGTACTTC. Translation gives CAISESTQGREQYF.

The chain couples TRBV6-5 to TRBJ2-7; 9 bases are a match to TRBD1. The V and J ends lost 5 bases and 6 bases, in that order; junction bases with no gene match: 11. The germline V gene has CDR1 MNHEY and CDR2 SVGAGI. The CDR3 loop spans 15 amino acids. CDR3 DNA sequence: TGTGCCAGCAGTATCCGGGACAGGGAGTCTGGCGAGCAGTACTTC. Its translation is CASSIRDRESGEQYF.

This chain uses TRBV5-1 with TRBJ2-3; D is possibly TRBD2 (5 bases). V shed 3 bases and J shed 6 bases, with 14 bases lying between them. Looked up from germline, CDR1 is SGHRS and CDR2 is YFSETQ. CDR3 length equals 14 residues. In DNA, the CDR3 is TGCGCCAGCAGCTCCGACCTAGCAATGGATACGCAGTATTTT. It encodes CASSSDLAMDTQYF.

V is TRBV5-4 and J is TRBJ1-5; no clear D gene. V lost 3 bases, J lost 6 bases, and 10 bases lay in between. The CDR3 is made up of 13 amino acids. Germline values: CDR1 SGHNT, CDR2 YYREEE (reference sequence). CDR3 amino acids: CASSSDMGQPQHF. Written as DNA, the CDR3 is TGTGCCAGCAGCTCAGATATGGGTCAGCCCCAGCATTTT. Using reference TRBV5-4 and TRBJ1-5 for the parts outside the CDR3, the full variable domain is ETGVTQSPTHLIKTRGQQVTLRCSSQSGHNTVSWYQQALGQGPQFIFQYYREEENGRGNFPPRFSGLQFPNYSSELNVNALELDDSALYLCASSSDMGQPQHFGDGTRLSIL.

V gene TRBV10-2 combines with J gene TRBJ1-3; 7 bases are a match to TRBD1. Germline V gives CDR1 WSHSY, CDR2 SAAADI. After removal of 7 bases from V and 2 bases from J, the junction contained 8 bases not matched to a gene. CDR3 length: 15 amino acids. This CDR3 is CASTDDRAAGNTIYF. Written as DNA, the CDR3 is TGCGCCAGCACCGATGACAGGGCCGCTGGAAACACCATATATTTT.

A single count supports this clone. This sequence joins TRBV14 and TRBJ1-2; D is uncertain. The V gene's germline CDR1 is SGHDN and CDR2 FVKESK. The V end lost 3 bases, the J end lost 3 bases, and 5 bases lay between the germline ends. CDR3 length: 12 amino acids. CDR3 protein: CASSQNDYGYTF. DNA for the CDR3: TGTGCCAGCAGCCAGAACGACTATGGCTACACCTTC.

This clone was seen a few times. The rearrangement links TRBV15 to TRBJ2-7; 13 bases map to TRBD2. This CDR3 is built from 15 residues. The trim removed 3 bases at V and 2 bases at J, leaving 1 base unmatched. The germline gives CDR1 LNHNV, CDR2 YYDKDF (reference sequence). The CDR3 DNA follows: TGTGCCACCAGCAGGGGACTAGCGGGACCCTACGAGCAGTACTTC. As protein: CATSRGLAGPYEQYF.

The V and J genes are TRBV11-3 and TRBJ2-1; D is unclear. The CDR3 loop spans 14 amino acids. Germline CDR1 reads SGHNT; CDR2 reads YENEEA. The V end was cut by 2 bases, the J end by 6 bases, with 11 bases between. CDR3 residues: CASSLNGQSNEQFF. CDR3 coding DNA: TGTGCCAGCAGCTTAAACGGGCAATCCAATGAGCAGTTCTTC.

The chain uses TRBV9 and TRBJ2-4; D uncertain. Between the trimmed V and J ends, which lost 2 bases and 7 bases, there was a span of 10 bases. Germline CDR1 reads SGDLS; CDR2 reads YYNGEE. CDR3 size: 13 residues. The CDR3 protein is CASSVDPWNIQYF. The CDR3 DNA reads as TGTGCCAGCAGCGTGGACCCCTGGAACATTCAGTACTTC. Full variable domain (rest looked up from reference TRBV9 and TRBJ2-4): DSGVTQTPKHLITATGQRVTLRCSPRSGDLSVYWYQQSLDQGLQFLIQYYNGEERAKGNILERFSAQQFPDLHSELNLSSLELGDSALYFCASSVDPWNIQYFGAGTRLSVL.

The chain links TRBV21-1 to TRBJ1-2. TRBV21-1 is shown as a pseudogene. The CDR3 contains 14 residues. The CDR3 loop reads CASLSGGPDYGYTF. The CDR3, as DNA: TGTGCCAGCCTCTCGGGGGGGCCGGACTATGGCTACACCTTC.

The rearrangement joins TRBV7-2 to TRBJ1-2; D possibly corresponds to TRBD1 (5 bases). Trimming took off 1 base at V and 0 bases at J, with 12 bases between the two ends. Germline lookup yields CDR1 SGHTA and CDR2 FQGNSA. The CDR3 length is 16 residues. The CDR3 loop reads CASSLVARGSNYGYTF. In DNA, the CDR3 is TGTGCCAGCAGCTTAGTAGCGAGGGGTTCTAACTATGGCTACACCTTC.

The rearrangement links TRBV6-5 to TRBJ1-5; D perhaps matches TRBD1 (6 bases). Trimming cost V 6 bases and J 7 bases, with 13 bases left between them. The CDR3 length is 13 residues. Per the germline V gene, CDR1 is MNHEY and CDR2 is SVGAGI. In DNA form, the CDR3 reads TGTGCCAGCAGACGGGGGGCCGGGCAGCCCCAGCATTTT. Its translation: CASRRGAGQPQHF.

V and J are TRBV15 and TRBJ1-5; D gene ambiguous. This CDR3 comprises 14 residues. The germline gives CDR1 LNHNV, CDR2 YYDKDF (reference sequence). With 1 base removed from V and 5 bases from J, the gap between germline ends came to 9 bases. The DNA for the CDR3 is TGTGCCACCAGCAGAGGGGCAGATGATCAGCCCCAGCATTTT. It yields the protein CATSRGADDQPQHF.

The chain carries TRBV29-1 and TRBJ2-7, with D perhaps matching TRBD1 (5 bases). There are 13 residues in the CDR3. Trimming shortened V by 7 bases and J by 5 bases, and 18 bases separated the two germline ends. The V gene's germline CDR1 is SQVTM and CDR2 ANQGSEA. Written as DNA, the CDR3 is TGCAGCGCCAGGACACTCACCCCAAACGAGCAGTACTTC. This sequence encodes CSARTLTPNEQYF.

This clone occurred once. The rearrangement joins TRBV19 to TRBJ1-2; maybe TRBD1 (5 bases). The CDR3 has 15 residues. Germline V gene sequence: CDR1 LNHDA, CDR2 SQIVND (reference sequence). Trimming took 5 bases from V and 0 from J, leaving 13 bases between them. The chain's CDR3 is CASSPGATPNYGYTF. DNA of the CDR3: TGTGCCAGTAGTCCCGGGGCGACCCCTAACTATGGCTACACCTTC.

The chain carries TRBV27 and TRBJ1-1; the D is unclear. The CDR3 spans 19 residues. Per the germline V gene, CDR1 is MNHEY and CDR2 is SMNVEV (reference sequence). Trimming pared 4 bases from V and 10 bases from J, leaving 34 bases between. CDR3 DNA: TGTGCCAGCAGTTCCCTCGGCCCTGGAGGGAGGACCTCTCTTCGGGGAGCTTTCTTT. Its translation: CASSSLGPGGRTSLRGAFF.

In its sample, this clone was seen once. This chain joins TRBV7-6 and TRBJ2-2; weak D call: TRBD1 (6 bases). V was trimmed by 5 bases and J by 6 bases, leaving 16 bases between them. The CDR3 length is 15 residues. In germline, CDR1 is SGHVS, CDR2 FNYEAQ. CDR3 sequence: CASSPRWTVAGELFF. The CDR3 DNA reads as TGTGCCAGCAGCCCCCGTTGGACAGTGGCCGGGGAGCTGTTTTTT.